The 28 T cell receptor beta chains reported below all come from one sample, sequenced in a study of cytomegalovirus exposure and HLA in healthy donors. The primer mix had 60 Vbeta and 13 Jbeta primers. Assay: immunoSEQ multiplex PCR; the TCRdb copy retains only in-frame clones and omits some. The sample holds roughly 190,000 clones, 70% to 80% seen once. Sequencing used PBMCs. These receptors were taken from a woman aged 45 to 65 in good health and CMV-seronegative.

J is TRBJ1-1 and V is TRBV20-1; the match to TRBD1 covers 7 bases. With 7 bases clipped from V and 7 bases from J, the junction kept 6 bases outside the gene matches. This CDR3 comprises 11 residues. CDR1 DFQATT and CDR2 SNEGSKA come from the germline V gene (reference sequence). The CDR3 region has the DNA TGCAGTGTGACCCGGGACAGTGAAGCTTTCTTT. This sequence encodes CSVTRDSEAFF.

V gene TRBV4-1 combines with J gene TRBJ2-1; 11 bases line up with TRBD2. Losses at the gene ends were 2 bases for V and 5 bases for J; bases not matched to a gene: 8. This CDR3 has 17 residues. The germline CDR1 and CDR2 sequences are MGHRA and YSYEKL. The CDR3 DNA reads TGCGCCAGCAGCCAAAAACTACTAGCGGGGGACCACAATGAGCAGTTCTTC. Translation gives CASSQKLLAGDHNEQFF.

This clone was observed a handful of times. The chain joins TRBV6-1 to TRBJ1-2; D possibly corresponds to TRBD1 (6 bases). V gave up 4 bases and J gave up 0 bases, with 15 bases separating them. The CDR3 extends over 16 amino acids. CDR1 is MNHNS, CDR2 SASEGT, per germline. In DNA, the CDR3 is TGTGCCAGCAGTGTTGGCCAGGGGACCTCTAACTATGGCTACACCTTC. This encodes CASSVGQGTSNYGYTF.

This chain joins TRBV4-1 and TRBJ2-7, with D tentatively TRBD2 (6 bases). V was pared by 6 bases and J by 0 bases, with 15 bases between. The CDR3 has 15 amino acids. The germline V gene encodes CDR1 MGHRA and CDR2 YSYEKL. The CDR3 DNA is TGCGCCAGCAGTCTGGGAGGCAGGAGCTCCTACGAGCAGTACTTC. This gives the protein CASSLGGRSSYEQYF.

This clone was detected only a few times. The chain's CDR3 is CASSLTRRESGDTQYF. The CDR3 DNA reads TGTGCCAGCAGCTTAACGCGGCGGGAGTCTGGGGATACGCAGTATTTT. The chain joins TRBV7-3 to TRBJ2-3; 7 bases fit TRBD2. The V segment lost 0 bases and the J segment 6 bases; nucleotides outside the gene matches: 9. Germline lookup yields CDR1 SGHTA and CDR2 FQGTGA. The length of the CDR3 is 16 residues.

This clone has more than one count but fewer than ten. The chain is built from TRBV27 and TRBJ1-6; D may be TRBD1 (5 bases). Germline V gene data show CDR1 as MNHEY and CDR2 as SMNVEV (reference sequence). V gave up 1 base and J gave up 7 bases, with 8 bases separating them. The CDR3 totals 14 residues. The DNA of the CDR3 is TGTGCCAGCAGTTTATTCGGGGGGAATTCACCCCTCCACTTT. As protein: CASSLFGGNSPLHF.

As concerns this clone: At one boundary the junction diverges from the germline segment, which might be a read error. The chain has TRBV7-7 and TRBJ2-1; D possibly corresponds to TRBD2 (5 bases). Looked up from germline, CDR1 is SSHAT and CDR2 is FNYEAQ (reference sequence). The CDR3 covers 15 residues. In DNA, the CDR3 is TGTGCTAGCAGCTTAGGAGCTAGCAGTTACAATGAGCAGTTCTTC. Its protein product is CASSLGASSYNEQFF.

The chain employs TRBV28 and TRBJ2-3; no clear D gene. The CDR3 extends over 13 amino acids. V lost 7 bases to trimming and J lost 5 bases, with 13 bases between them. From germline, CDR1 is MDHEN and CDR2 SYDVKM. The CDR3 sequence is CASTAVVGDTQYF. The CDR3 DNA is TGTGCCAGCACCGCGGTGGTGGGAGATACGCAGTATTTT.

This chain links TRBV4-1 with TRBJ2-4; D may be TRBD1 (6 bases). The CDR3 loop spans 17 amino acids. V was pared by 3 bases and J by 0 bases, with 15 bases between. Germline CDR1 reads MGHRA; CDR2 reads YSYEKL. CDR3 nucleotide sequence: TGCGCCAGCAGCCACACGGGACACCAACTAGCCAAAAACATTCAGTACTTC. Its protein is CASSHTGHQLAKNIQYF.

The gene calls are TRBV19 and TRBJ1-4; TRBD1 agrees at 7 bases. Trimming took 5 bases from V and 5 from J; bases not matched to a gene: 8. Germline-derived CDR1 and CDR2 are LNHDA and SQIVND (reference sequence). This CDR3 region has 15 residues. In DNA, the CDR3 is TGTGCCAGTAGTTTTAGACAGGGACAAAATGAAAAACTGTTTTTT. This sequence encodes CASSFRQGQNEKLFF. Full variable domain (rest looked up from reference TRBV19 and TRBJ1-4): DGGITQSPKYLFRKEGQNVTLSCEQNLNHDAMYWYRQDPGQGLRLIYYSQIVNDFQKGDIAEGYSVSREKKESFPLTVTSAQKNPTAFYLCASSFRQGQNEKLFFGSGTQLSVL.

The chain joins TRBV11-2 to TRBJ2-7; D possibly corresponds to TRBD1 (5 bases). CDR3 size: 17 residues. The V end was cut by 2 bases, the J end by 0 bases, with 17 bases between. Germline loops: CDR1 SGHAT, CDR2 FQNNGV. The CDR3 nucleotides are TGTGCCAGCAGCTTACGCATTCGACAGCCGAGCTCCTACGAGCAGTACTTC. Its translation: CASSLRIRQPSSYEQYF.

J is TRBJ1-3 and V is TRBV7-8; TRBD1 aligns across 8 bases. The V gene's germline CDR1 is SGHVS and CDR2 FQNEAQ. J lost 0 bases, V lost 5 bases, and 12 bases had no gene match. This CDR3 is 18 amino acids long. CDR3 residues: CASSPRNRGLTSGNTIYF. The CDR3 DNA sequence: TGTGCCAGCAGCCCCCGTAACAGGGGGTTGACCTCTGGAAACACCATATATTTT.

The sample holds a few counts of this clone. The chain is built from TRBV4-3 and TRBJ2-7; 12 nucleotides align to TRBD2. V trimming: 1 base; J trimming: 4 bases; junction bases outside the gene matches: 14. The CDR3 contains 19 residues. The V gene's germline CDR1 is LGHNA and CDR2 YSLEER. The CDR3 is CASSQGPSGGAGLGYEQYF. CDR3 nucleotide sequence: TGCGCCAGCAGCCAAGGTCCTAGCGGGGGGGCCGGTTTGGGGTACGAGCAGTACTTC.

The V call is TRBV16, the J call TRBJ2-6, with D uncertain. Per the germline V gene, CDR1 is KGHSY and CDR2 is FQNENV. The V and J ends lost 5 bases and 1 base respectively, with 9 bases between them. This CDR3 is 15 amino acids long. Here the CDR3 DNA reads TGTGCCAGCAGCTACTACGCGTCTGGGGCCAACGTCCTGACTTTC. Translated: CASSYYASGANVLTF.

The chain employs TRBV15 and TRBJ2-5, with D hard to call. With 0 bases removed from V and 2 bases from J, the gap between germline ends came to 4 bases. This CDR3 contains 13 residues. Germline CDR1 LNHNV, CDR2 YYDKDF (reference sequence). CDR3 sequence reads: CATSRDPQETQYF. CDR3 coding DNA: TGTGCCACCAGCAGAGATCCTCAAGAGACCCAGTACTTC. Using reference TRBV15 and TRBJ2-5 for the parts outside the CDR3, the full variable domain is DAMVIQNPRYQVTQFGKPVTLSCSQTLNHNVMYWYQQKSSQAPKLLFHYYDKDFNNEADTPDNFQSRRPNTSFCFLDIRSPGLGDTAMYLCATSRDPQETQYFGPGTRLLVL.

The CDR3 reads CASNTDRGRTGELFF. DNA of the CDR3: TGTGCCAGCAACACCGACAGGGGTCGGACCGGGGAGCTGTTTTTT. The chain combines TRBV7-2 with TRBJ2-2, with 8 positions matching TRBD1. The germline V gene encodes CDR1 SGHTA and CDR2 FQGNSA. J was trimmed by 5 bases and V by 7 bases; bases with no gene match: 9. The CDR3 runs to 15 residues. The full variable domain, completed using reference TRBV7-2 and TRBJ2-2, is GAGVSQSPSNKVTEKGKDVELRCDPISGHTALYWYRQSLGQGLEFLIYFQGNSAPDKSGLPSDRFSAERTGGSVSTLTIQRTQQEDSAVYLCASNTDRGRTGELFFGEGSRLTVL.

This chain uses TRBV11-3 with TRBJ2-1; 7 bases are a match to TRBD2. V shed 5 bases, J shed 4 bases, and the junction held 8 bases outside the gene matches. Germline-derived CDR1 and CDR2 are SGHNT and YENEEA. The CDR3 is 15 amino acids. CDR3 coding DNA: TGTGCCAGCAGCCTGGGGGGGAGCGGGTACAATGAGCAGTTCTTC. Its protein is CASSLGGSGYNEQFF.

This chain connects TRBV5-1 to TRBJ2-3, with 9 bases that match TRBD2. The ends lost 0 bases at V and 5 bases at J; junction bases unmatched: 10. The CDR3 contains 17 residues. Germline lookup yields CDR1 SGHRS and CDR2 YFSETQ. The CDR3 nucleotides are TGCGCCAGCAGCTTGGGCGGTCAACTAGCGGGCAAAGATACGCAGTATTTT. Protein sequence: CASSLGGQLAGKDTQYF.

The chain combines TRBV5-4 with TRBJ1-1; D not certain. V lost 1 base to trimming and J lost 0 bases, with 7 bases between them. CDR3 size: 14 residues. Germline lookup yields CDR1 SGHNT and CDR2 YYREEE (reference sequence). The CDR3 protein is CASSLWQMNTEAFF. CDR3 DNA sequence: TGTGCCAGCAGCTTGTGGCAGATGAACACTGAAGCTTTCTTT.

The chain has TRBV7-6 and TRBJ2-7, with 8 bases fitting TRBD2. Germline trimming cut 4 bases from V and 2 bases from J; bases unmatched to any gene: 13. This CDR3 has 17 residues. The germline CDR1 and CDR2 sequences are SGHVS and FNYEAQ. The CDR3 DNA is TGTGCCAGCAGCTCCCTACTTATGATAGCGGGACCCTACGAGCAGTACTTC. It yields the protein CASSSLLMIAGPYEQYF.

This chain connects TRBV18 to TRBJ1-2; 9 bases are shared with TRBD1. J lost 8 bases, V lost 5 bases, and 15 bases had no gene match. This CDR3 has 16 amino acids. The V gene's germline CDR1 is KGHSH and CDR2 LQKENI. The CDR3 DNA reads TGTGCCAGCTCAACCACAGGGGGACAGGGAGCAGACGGCTACACCTTC. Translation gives CASSTTGGQGADGYTF. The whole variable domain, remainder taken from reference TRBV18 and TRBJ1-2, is NAGVMQNPRHLVRRRGQEARLRCSPMKGHSHVYWYRQLPEEGLKFMVYLQKENIIDESGMPKERFSAEFPKEGPSILRIQQVVRGDSAAYFCASSTTGGQGADGYTFGSGTRLTVV.

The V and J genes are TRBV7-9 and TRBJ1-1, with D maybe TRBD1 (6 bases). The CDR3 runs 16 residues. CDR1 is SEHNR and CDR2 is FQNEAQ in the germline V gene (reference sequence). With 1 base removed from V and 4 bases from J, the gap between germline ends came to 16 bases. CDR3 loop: CASSLVRQGKVTEAFF. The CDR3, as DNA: TGTGCCAGCAGCTTAGTCCGCCAGGGGAAGGTCACTGAAGCTTTCTTT.

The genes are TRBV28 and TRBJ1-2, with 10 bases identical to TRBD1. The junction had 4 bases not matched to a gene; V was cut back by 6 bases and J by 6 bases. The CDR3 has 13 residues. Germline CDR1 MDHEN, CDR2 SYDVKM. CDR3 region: CASSLTGGNGYTF. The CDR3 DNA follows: TGTGCCAGCAGCCTGACAGGGGGCAATGGCTACACCTTC.

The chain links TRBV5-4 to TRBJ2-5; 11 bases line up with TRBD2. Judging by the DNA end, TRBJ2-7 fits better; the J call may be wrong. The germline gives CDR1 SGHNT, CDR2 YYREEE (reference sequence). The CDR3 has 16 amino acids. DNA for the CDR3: TGTGCCAGCAGCGAAGGACTAGCGGGCCTCTCCTACGAGCAGTACTTC. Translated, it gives CASSEGLAGLSYEQYF.

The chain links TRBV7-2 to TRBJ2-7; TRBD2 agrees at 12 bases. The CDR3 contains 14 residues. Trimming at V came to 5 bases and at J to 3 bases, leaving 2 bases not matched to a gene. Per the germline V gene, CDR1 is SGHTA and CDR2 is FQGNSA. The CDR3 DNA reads TGTGCCAGCAGCGGGGGACTAGCGGGCTACGAGCAGTACTTC. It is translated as CASSGGLAGYEQYF.

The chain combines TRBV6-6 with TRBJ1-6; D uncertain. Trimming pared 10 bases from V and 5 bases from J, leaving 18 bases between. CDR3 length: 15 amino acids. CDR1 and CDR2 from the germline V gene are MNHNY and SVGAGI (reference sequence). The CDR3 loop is CATSERGANNSPLHF. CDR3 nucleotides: TGTGCCACGAGTGAGCGGGGTGCGAATAATTCACCCCTCCACTTT.

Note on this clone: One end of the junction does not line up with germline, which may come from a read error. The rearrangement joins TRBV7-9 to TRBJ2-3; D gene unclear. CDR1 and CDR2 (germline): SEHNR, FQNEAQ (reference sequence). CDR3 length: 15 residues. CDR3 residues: CSSSLGPRNLDTQYF. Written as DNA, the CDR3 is TGTTCCAGCAGCTTAGGCCCCAGGAACTTAGATACGCAGTATTTT.

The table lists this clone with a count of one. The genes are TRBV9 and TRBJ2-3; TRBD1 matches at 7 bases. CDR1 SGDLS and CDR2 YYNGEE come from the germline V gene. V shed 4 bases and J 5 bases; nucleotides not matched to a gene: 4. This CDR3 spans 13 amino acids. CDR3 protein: CASSRTGLDTQYF. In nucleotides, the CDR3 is TGTGCCAGCAGCCGGACAGGCCTAGATACGCAGTATTTT.